What follows are 10 T cell receptor beta chains derived from one specimen sequenced in a study of T cells in Graves' hyperthyroidism and ophthalmopathy. RNA transcripts provided the source from which TCR beta CDR3 regions were amplified. An initial round of RT-PCR targeting the TCR CDR3 relied on the HTBI primer set. TCRdb re-called the multiplex PCR reads through MiXCR, storing one row per CDR3 protein. Altogether approximately 640,000 distinct CDR3 sequences are present, about 45% being singletons, with the ten largest covering about 7%. Sequencing was done on a sample of peripheral blood or thyroid tissue (not recorded which). The receptors come from an adult man with Graves' disease, either hyperthyroidism or ophthalmopathy (not recorded which).

This clonotype was counted between two and nine times. The chain is built from TRBV2 and TRBJ1-5, with 8 nucleotides matching TRBD1. This CDR3 region has 18 residues. V lost 6 bases to trimming and J lost 6 bases; unmatched junction nucleotides: 19. The germline CDR1 and CDR2 sequences are SNHLY and FYNNEI. CDR3 protein: CASSPVGVGTGLGQPQHF. Here the CDR3 DNA reads TGTGCCAGCAGCCCTGTGGGCGTTGGGACAGGCCTCGGTCAGCCCCAGCATTTT.

This sequence joins TRBV5-1 and TRBJ2-6; D call uncertain. The V gene lost 0 bases and the J gene lost 0 bases, with 16 bases spanning the gap. Germline-derived CDR1 and CDR2 are SGHRS and YFSETQ. CDR3 length: 19 amino acids. CDR3 DNA sequence: TGCGCCAGCAGCTTGGTGGCCCCTCGAACGGGCTCTGGGGCCAACGTCCTGACTTTC. Its protein product is CASSLVAPRTGSGANVLTF.

The chain links TRBV25-1 to TRBJ2-2; 14 bases are shared with TRBD2. The CDR3 has 17 amino acids. CDR1 is MGHDK and CDR2 is SYGVNS in the germline V gene. Trimming took 6 bases from V and 4 from J; bases not matched to a gene: 7. CDR3 loop: CASSGTSGSLGTGELFF. As DNA, the CDR3 is TGTGCCAGCAGCGGGACTAGCGGGAGTTTGGGCACCGGGGAGCTGTTTTTT.

This clonotype was observed a few times. The genes are TRBV6-6 and TRBJ2-5; D ambiguous. V lost 8 bases and J 6 bases, leaving 13 bases between the germline ends. The V gene's germline CDR1 is MNHNY and CDR2 SVGAGI (reference sequence). The CDR3 has 12 residues. CDR3 sequence: CASGFDLKTQYF. DNA of the CDR3: TGTGCCAGCGGATTCGACCTGAAGACCCAGTACTTC.

V is TRBV10-3 and J is TRBJ2-2; D call uncertain. This CDR3 has 14 residues. The germline V and J ends were trimmed by 3 bases and 0 bases, with 5 bases remaining between them. From germline, CDR1 is ENHRY and CDR2 SYGVKD. The CDR3 protein is CAISELANTGELFF. In DNA, the CDR3 is TGTGCCATCAGTGAATTAGCGAACACCGGGGAGCTGTTTTTT.

This chain uses TRBV12-3 or TRBV12-4 with TRBJ1-2, with a possible D match to TRBD1 (5 bases). CDR3 length equals 13 residues. V was pared by 5 bases and J by 7 bases, with 14 bases between. CDR3 region: CASSPGSSGGYTF. The CDR3 nucleotides are TGTGCCAGCAGTCCAGGGTCCTCGGGTGGCTACACCTTC.

The chain is built from TRBV2 and TRBJ1-2, with 8 bases identical to TRBD1. The germline V gene encodes CDR1 SNHLY and CDR2 FYNNEI. This CDR3 region has 14 residues. Trimming took 3 bases from V and 8 from J; bases not matched to a gene: 8. The DNA for the CDR3 is TGTGCCAGCAGTGACGCGGGACAGGATCGGGGCTACACCTTC. Translating gives CASSDAGQDRGYTF. The whole variable domain, remainder taken from reference TRBV2 and TRBJ1-2, is EPEVTQTPSHQVTQMGQEVILRCVPISNHLYFYWYRQILGQKVEFLVSFYNNEISEKSEIFDDQFSVERPDGSNFTLKIRSTKLEDSAMYFCASSDAGQDRGYTFGSGTRLTVV.

The genes are TRBV9 and TRBJ1-1; weak D call: TRBD1 (5 bases). V shed 4 bases and J shed 1 base, with 14 bases lying between them. The CDR3 is 15 residues long. The germline V gene encodes CDR1 SGDLS and CDR2 YYNGEE. The CDR3 sequence: CASSRAGRANTEAFF. The CDR3 DNA is TGTGCCAGCAGCCGGGCGGGACGGGCGAACACTGAAGCTTTCTTT.

In this sample, this clonotype turned up once. The chain combines TRBV10-2 with TRBJ1-2, with 12 positions matching TRBD1. Germline assignment: CDR1 WSHSY and CDR2 SAAADI. V dropped 3 bases and J dropped 6; count of bases not matched to a gene: 5. CDR3 length: 15 amino acids. The CDR3, as DNA: TGCGCCAGCAGTGAAGGGACAGGGGGCAGAGATGGCTACACCTTC. Its protein product is CASSEGTGGRDGYTF.

This clonotype showed up just a few times. The genes are TRBV20-1 and TRBJ1-4; TRBD1 is a possible D gene (5 bases). Trimming took off 1 base at V and 8 bases at J, with 17 bases between the two ends. CDR1 and CDR2 (germline): DFQATT, SNEGSKA (reference sequence). The CDR3 length is 15 residues. The CDR3 spells CSARVPGRVREKLFF. In nucleotides, the CDR3 is TGCAGTGCTAGAGTTCCGGGCAGGGTGCGGGAAAAACTGTTTTTT.